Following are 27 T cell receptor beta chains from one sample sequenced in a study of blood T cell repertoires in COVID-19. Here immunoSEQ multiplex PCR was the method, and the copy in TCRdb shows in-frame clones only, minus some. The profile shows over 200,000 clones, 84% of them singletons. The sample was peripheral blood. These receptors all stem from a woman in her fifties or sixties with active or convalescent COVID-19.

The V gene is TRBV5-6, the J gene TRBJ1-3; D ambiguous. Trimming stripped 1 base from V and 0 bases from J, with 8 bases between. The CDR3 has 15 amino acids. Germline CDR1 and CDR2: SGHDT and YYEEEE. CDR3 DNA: TGTGCCAGCAGCTTGTGGACTTACTCTGGAAACACCATATATTTT. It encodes CASSLWTYSGNTIYF.

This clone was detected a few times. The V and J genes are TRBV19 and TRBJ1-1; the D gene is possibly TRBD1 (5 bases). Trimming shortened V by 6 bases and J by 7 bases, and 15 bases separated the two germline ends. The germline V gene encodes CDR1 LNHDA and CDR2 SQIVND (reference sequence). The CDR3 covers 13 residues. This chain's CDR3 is CASSPGGGSEAFF. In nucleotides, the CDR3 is TGTGCCAGTAGCCCGGGGGGGGGTAGTGAAGCTTTCTTT. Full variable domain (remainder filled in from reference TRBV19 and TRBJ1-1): DGGITQSPKYLFRKEGQNVTLSCEQNLNHDAMYWYRQDPGQGLRLIYYSQIVNDFQKGDIAEGYSVSREKKESFPLTVTSAQKNPTAFYLCASSPGGGSEAFFGQGTRLTVV.

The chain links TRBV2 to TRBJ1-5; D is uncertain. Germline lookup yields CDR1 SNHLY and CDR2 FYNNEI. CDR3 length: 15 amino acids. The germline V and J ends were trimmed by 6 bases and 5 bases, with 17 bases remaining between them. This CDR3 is CASRLQSTLDQPQHF. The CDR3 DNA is TGTGCCAGCAGACTCCAATCCACGCTGGATCAGCCCCAGCATTTT.

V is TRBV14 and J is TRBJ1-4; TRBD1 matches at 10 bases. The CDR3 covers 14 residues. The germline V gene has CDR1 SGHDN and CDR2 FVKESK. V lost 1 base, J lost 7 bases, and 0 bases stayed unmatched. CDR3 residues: CASSQGDRGEKLFF. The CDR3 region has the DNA TGTGCCAGCAGCCAAGGGGACAGGGGTGAAAAACTGTTTTTT. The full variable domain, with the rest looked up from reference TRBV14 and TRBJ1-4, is EAGVTQFPSHSVIEKGQTVTLRCDPISGHDNLYWYRRVMGKEIKFLLHFVKESKQDESGMPNNRFLAERTGGTYSTLKVQPAELEDSGVYFCASSQGDRGEKLFFGSGTQLSVL.

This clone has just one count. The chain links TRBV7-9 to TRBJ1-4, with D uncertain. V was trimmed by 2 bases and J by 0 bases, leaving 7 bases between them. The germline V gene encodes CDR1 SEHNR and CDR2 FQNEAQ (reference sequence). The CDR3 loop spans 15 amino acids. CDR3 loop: CASSLTATTNEKLFF. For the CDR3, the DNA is TGTGCCAGCAGCTTAACAGCTACAACTAATGAAAAACTGTTTTTT. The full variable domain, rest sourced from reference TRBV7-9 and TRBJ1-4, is DTGVSQNPRHKITKRGQNVTFRCDPISEHNRLYWYRQTLGQGPEFLTYFQNEAQLEKSRLLSDRFSAERPKGSFSTLEIQRTEQGDSAMYLCASSLTATTNEKLFFGSGTQLSVL.

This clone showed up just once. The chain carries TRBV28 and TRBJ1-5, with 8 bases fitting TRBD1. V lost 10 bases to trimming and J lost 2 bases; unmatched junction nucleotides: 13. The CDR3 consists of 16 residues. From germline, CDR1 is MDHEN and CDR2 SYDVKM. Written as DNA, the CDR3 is TGTGCCATCTCGGACAGGGAATATTACGGCAATCAGCCCCAGCATTTT. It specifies CAISDREYYGNQPQHF.

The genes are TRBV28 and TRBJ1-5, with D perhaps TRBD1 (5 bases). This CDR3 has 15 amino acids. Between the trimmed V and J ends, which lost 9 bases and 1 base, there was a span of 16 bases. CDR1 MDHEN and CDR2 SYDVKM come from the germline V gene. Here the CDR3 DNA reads TGTGCCAGTTGGGACTTTCGGGGGAGCAATCAGCCCCAGCATTTT. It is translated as CASWDFRGSNQPQHF.

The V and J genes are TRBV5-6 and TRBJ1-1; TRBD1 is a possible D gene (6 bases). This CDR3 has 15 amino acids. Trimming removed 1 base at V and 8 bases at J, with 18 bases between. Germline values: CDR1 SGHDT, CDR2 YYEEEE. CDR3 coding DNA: TGTGCCAGCAGCTTGCGGGGCGGGGGGCGTTCGGAAGCTTTCTTT. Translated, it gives CASSLRGGGRSEAFF. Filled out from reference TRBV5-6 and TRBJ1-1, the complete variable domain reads DAGVTQSPTHLIKTRGQQVTLRCSPKSGHDTVSWYQQALGQGPQFIFQYYEEEERQRGNFPDRFSGHQFPNYSSELNVNALLLGDSALYLCASSLRGGGRSEAFFGQGTRLTVV.

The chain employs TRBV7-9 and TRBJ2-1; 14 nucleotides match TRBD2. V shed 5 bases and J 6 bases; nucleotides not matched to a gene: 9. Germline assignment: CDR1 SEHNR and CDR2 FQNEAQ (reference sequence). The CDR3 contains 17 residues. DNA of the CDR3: TGTGCCAGCAGCCAACCTACCGGGACTAGCGGGAGCAATGAGCAGTTCTTC. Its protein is CASSQPTGTSGSNEQFF.

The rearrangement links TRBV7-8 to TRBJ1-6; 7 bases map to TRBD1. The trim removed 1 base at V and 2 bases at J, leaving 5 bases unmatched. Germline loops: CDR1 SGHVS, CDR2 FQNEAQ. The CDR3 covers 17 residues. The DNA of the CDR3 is TGTGCCAGCAGCTTAGTAGGGGGCCCCGCCTATAATTCACCCCTCCACTTT. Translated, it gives CASSLVGGPAYNSPLHF.

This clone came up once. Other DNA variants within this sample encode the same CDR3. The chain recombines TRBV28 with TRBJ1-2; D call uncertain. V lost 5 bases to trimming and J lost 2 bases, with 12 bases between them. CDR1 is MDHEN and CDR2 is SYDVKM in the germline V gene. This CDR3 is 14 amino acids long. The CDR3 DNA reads TGTGCCAGCAGTCCCCTGGGGAGAAACTATGGCTACACCTTC. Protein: CASSPLGRNYGYTF.

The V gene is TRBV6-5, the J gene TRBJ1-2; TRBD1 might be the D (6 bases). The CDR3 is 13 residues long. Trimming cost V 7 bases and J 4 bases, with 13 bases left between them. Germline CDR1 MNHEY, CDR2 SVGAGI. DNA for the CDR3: TGTGCCAGCACCGCCGACAGGCTCTATGGCTACACCTTC. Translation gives CASTADRLYGYTF.

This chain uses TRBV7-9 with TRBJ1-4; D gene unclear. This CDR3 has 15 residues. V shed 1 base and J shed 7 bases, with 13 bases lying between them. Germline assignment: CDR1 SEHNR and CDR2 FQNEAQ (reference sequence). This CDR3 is CASSLEDFRGEKLFF. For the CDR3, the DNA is TGTGCCAGCAGCTTAGAAGACTTTCGGGGTGAAAAACTGTTTTTT. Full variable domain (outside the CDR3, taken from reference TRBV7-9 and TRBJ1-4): DTGVSQNPRHKITKRGQNVTFRCDPISEHNRLYWYRQTLGQGPEFLTYFQNEAQLEKSRLLSDRFSAERPKGSFSTLEIQRTEQGDSAMYLCASSLEDFRGEKLFFGSGTQLSVL.

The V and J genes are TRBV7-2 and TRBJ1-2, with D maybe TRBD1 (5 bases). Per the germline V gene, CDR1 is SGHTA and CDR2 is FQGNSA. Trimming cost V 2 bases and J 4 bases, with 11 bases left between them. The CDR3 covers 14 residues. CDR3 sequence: CASSLNGQGYGYTF. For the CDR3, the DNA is TGTGCCAGCAGCTTAAATGGGCAGGGCTATGGCTACACCTTC.

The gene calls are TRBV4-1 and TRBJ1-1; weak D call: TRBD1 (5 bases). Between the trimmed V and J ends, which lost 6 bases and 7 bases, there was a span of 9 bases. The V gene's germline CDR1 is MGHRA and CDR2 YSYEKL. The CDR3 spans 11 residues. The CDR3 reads CASRTDLEAFF. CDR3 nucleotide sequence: TGCGCCAGCAGGACAGATCTTGAAGCTTTCTTT.

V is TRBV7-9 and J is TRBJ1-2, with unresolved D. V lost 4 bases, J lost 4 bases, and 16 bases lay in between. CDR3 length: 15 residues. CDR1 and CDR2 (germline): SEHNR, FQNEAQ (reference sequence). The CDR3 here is CASSSNEGFRYGYTF. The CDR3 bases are TGTGCCAGCAGCTCGAACGAGGGTTTCCGCTATGGCTACACCTTC.

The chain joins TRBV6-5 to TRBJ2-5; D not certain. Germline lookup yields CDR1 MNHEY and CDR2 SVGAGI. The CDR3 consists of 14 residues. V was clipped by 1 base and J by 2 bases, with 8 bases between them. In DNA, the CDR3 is TGTGCCAGCAGTTACTGGGCAGATCAAGAGACCCAGTACTTC. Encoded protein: CASSYWADQETQYF.

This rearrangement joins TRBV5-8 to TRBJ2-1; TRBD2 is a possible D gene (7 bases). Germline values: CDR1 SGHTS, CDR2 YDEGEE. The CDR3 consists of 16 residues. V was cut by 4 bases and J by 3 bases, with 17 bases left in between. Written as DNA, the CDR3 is TGTGCCAGCAGCAAGGCTGGCGGGGGCCTCTACAATGAGCAGTTCTTC. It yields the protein CASSKAGGGLYNEQFF.

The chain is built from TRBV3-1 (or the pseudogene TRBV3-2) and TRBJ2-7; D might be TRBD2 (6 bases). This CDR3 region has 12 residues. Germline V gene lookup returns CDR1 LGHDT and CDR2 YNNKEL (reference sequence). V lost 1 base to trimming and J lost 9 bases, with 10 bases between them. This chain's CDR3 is CASSQGGGWQYV. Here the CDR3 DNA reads TGTGCCAGCAGCCAAGGTGGGGGGTGGCAGTACGTC.

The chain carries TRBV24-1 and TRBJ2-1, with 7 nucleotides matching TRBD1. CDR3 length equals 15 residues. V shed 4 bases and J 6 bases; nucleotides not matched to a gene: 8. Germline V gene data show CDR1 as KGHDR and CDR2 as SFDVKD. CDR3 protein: CATSDATGITNEQFF. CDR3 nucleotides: TGTGCCACCAGTGACGCGACAGGGATCACCAATGAGCAGTTCTTC.

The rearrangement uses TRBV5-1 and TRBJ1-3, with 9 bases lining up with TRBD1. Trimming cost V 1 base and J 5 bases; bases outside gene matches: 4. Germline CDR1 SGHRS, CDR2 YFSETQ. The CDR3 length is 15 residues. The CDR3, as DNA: TGCGCCAGCAGCTTGCCAGGGACAGGGAGAAACACCATATATTTT. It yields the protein CASSLPGTGRNTIYF.

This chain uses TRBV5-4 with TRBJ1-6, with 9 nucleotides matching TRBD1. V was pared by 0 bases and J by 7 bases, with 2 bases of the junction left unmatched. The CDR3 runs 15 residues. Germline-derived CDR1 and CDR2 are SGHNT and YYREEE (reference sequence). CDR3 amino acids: CASSLGTGVNSPLHF. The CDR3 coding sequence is TGTGCCAGCAGCTTGGGGACAGGGGTAAATTCACCCCTCCACTTT.

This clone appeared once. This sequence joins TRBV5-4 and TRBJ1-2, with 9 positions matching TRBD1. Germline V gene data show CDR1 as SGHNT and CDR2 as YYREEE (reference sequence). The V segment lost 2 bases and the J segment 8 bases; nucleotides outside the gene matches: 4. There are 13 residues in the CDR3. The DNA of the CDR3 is TGTGCCAGCAGCTTTAACAGGGGGCAGGGCTACACCTTC. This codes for CASSFNRGQGYTF.

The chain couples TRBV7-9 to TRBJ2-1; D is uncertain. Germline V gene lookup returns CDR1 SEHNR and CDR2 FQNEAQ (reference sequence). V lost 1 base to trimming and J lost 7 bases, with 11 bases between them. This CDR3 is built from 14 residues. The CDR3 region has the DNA TGTGCCAGCAGCTTAGATCTGCGTGCGAATGAGCAGTTCTTC. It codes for CASSLDLRANEQFF. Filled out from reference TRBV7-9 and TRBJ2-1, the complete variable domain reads DTGVSQNPRHKITKRGQNVTFRCDPISEHNRLYWYRQTLGQGPEFLTYFQNEAQLEKSRLLSDRFSAERPKGSFSTLEIQRTEQGDSAMYLCASSLDLRANEQFFGPGTRLTVL.

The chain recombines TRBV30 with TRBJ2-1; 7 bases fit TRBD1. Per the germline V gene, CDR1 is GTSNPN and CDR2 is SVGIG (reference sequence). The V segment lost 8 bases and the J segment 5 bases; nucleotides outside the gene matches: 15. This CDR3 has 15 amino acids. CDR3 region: CARKKTTGPNNEQFF. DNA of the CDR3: TGTGCCAGAAAGAAAACGACAGGGCCCAACAATGAGCAGTTCTTC. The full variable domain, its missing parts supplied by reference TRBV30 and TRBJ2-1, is SQTIHQWPATLVQPVGSPLSLECTVEGTSNPNLYWYRQAAGRGLQLLFYSVGIGQISSEVPQNLSASRPQDRQFILSSKKLLLSDSGFYLCARKKTTGPNNEQFFGPGTRLTVL.

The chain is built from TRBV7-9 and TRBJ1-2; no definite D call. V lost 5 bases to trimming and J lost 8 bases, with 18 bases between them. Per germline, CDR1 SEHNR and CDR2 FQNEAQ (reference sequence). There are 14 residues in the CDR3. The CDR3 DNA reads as TGTGCCAGCAGCCTTAGCGTCCAGGCTGGGGGCTACACCTTC. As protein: CASSLSVQAGGYTF.

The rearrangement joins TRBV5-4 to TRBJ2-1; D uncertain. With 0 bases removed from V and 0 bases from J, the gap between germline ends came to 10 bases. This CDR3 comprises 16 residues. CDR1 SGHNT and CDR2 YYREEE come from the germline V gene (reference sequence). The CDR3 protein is CASSLVRGNSYNEQFF. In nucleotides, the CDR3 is TGTGCCAGCAGCTTGGTTCGCGGAAACTCCTACAATGAGCAGTTCTTC.